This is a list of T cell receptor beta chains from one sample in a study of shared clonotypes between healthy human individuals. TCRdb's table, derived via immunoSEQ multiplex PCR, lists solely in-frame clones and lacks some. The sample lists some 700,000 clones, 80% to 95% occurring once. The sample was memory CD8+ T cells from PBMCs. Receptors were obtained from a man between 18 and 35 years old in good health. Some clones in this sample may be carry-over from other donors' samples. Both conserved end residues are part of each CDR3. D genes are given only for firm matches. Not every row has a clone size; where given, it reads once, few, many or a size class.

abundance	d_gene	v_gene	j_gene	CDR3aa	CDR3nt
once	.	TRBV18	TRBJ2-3	CASSPQNPDTYSTDTQYF	TGTGCCAGCTCACCTCAAAATCCCGACACCTACTCCACAGATACGCAGTATTTT
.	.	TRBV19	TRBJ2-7	CASSSRPGPGYEQYF	TGTGCCAGTAGTTCCCGACCGGGCCCCGGCTACGAGCAGTACTTC
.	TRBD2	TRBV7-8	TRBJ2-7	CASSLGTSGFSYEQYF	TGTGCCAGCAGCTTAGGGACTAGCGGGTTCTCCTACGAGCAGTACTTC
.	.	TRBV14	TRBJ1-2	CASSATEFYGYTF	TGTGCCAGCAGCGCAACAGAATTCTATGGCTACACCTTC
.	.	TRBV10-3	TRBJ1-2	CAISDEGSWGYGYTF	TGTGCCATCAGTGACGAGGGAAGTTGGGGGTATGGCTACACCTTC
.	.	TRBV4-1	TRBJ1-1	CASSQVKGRVNTEAFF	TGCGCCAGCAGCCAAGTTAAGGGGAGGGTGAACACTGAAGCTTTCTTT
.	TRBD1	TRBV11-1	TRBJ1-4	CASSLEMGDRGMPEKLFF	TGTGCCAGCAGCTTAGAGATGGGGGACAGGGGGATGCCCGAAAAACTGTTTTTT
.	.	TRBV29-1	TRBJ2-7	CSVWGGREQYF	TGCAGCGTATGGGGAGGCCGCGAGCAGTACTTC
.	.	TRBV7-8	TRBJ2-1	CASSLALNNEQFF	TGTGCCAGCAGCTTAGCTTTGAACAATGAGCAGTTCTTC
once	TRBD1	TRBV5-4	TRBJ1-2	CASSLRDRDYGYTF	TGTGCCAGCAGCTTGCGCGACAGGGACTATGGCTACACCTTC
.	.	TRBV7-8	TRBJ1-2	CASSLDLGYGYTF	TGTGCCAGCAGCTTAGATCTTGGCTATGGCTACACCTTC
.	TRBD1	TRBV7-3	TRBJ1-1	CASSRTGGIRNTEAFF	TGTGCCAGCAGCCGGACAGGGGGCATTCGGAACACTGAAGCTTTCTTT
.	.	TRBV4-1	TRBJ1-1	CASSRVTLNTEAFF	TGCGCCAGCAGCCGAGTGACCCTGAACACTGAAGCTTTCTTT
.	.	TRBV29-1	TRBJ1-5	CSVVGGVGQPQHF	TGCAGCGTTGTTGGTGGGGTCGGTCAGCCCCAGCATTTT
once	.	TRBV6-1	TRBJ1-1	CASSEFSENTEAFF	TGTGCCAGCAGTGAATTTTCAGAGAACACTGAAGCTTTCTTT
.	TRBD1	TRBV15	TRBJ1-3	CATSPDRGSGNTIYF	TGTGCCACCAGCCCCGACAGGGGAAGTGGAAACACCATATATTTT
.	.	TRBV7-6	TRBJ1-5	CASSPRGNQPQHF	TGTGCCAGCAGCCCCCGTGGCAATCAGCCCCAGCATTTT
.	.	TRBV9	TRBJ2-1	CASSPWDEREQFF	TGTGCCAGCAGCCCTTGGGACGAGCGTGAGCAGTTCTTC
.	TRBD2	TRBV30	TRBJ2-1	CAWSVRLAGVFNEQFF	TGTGCCTGGAGTGTACGACTAGCGGGAGTCTTCAATGAGCAGTTCTTC
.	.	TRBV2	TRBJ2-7	CASTTRQVLVPYEQYF	TGTGCCAGCACCACGCGGCAGGTCCTGGTGCCCTACGAGCAGTACTTC
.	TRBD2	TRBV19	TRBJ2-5	CASSEGLAGGETQYF	TGTGCCAGTAGTGAAGGGCTAGCGGGAGGTGAGACCCAGTACTTC
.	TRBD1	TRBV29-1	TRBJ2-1	CSVDPGQGSPEQFF	TGCAGCGTAGACCCGGGACAGGGGTCCCCTGAGCAGTTCTTC
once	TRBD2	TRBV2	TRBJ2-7	CASSTSGRPSDRF	TGTGCCAGCAGTACTAGCGGGAGGCCCTCCGATCGCTTC
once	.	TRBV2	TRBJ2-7	CASIPGTYPHEQYF	TGTGCCAGCATACCGGGGACATATCCCCACGAGCAGTACTTC
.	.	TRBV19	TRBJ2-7	CASSIDSTVNEQYF	TGTGCCAGTAGTATAGATTCGACGGTCAACGAGCAGTACTTC
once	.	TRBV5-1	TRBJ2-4	CASSSQYQAKNIQYF	TGCGCCAGCAGTTCCCAATATCAAGCCAAAAACATTCAGTACTTC
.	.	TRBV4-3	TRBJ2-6	CASGAEGGGANVLTF	TGCGCCAGCGGAGCCGAGGGAGGTGGGGCCAACGTCCTGACTTTC
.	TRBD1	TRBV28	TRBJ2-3	CSVLDRDSTDTQYF	TGTTCTGTACTGGACAGGGACTCCACAGATACGCAGTATTTT
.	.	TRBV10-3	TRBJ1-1	CAISESGEAFF	TGTGCCATCAGTGAGTCAGGGGAAGCTTTCTTT
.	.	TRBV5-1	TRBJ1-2	CASTGPRGADDYGYTF	TGCGCCAGCACCGGACCTAGGGGGGCCGATGACTATGGCTACACCTTC
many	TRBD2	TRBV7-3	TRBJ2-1	CASSLLAGAPGEQFF	TGTGCCAGCAGCCTGTTAGCGGGAGCTCCGGGTGAGCAGTTCTTC
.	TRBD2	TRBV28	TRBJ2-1	CASSSSGRGYNEQFF	TGTGCCAGCAGTTCAAGCGGGAGAGGCTACAATGAGCAGTTCTTC
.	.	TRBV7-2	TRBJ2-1	CASSLSVHVFGNEQFF	TGTGCCAGCAGCCTAAGTGTGCACGTATTCGGCAATGAGCAGTTCTTC
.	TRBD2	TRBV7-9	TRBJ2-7	CASSSRREGNSYEQYF	TGTGCCAGCAGCTCCCGGCGGGAGGGGAACTCCTACGAGCAGTACTTC
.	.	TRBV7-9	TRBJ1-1	CASSLPLDTEAFF	TGTGCCAGCAGCTTACCACTGGACACTGAAGCTTTCTTT
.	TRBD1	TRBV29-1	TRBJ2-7	CSSRTGTEQYF	TGCAGCTCCAGGACAGGCACCGAGCAGTACTTC
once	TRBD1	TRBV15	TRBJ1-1	CATSRRQGSYTEAFF	TGTGCCACCAGCAGGAGACAGGGGTCCTACACTGAAGCTTTCTTT
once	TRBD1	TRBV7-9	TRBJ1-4	CASSPPSSGGNEKLFF	TGTGCCAGCAGCCCCCCTTCTTCAGGGGGGAATGAAAAACTGTTTTTT
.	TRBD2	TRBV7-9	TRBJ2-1	CASSSGRVGYNEQFF	TGTGCCAGCAGCAGCGGGAGGGTAGGGTATAATGAGCAGTTCTTC
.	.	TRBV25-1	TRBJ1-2	CASSAGGYGYTF	TGTGCCAGCAGCGCGGGGGGCTATGGCTACACCTTC
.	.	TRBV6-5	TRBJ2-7	CASSYSTTLGDEQYF	TGTGCCAGCAGTTACTCGACCACTTTGGGAGACGAGCAGTACTTC
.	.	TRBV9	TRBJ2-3	CASSVAGGSTDTQYF	TGTGCCAGCAGCGTAGCCGGCGGGAGCACAGATACGCAGTATTTT
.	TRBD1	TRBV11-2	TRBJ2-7	CASSFYRTGKIIYEQYF	TGTGCCAGCAGCTTTTATAGGACAGGGAAGATTATCTACGAGCAGTACTTC
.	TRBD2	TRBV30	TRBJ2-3	CAWSLGTSGSTDTQYF	TGTGCCTGGAGTTTAGGGACTAGCGGAAGCACAGATACGCAGTATTTT
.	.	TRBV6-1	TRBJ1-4	CASSERTPADANEKLFF	TGTGCCAGCAGTGAAAGGACTCCAGCCGACGCAAATGAAAAACTGTTTTTT
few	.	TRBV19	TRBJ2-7	CASSMGVSYEQYF	TGTGCCAGTAGTATGGGGGTCTCCTACGAGCAGTACTTC
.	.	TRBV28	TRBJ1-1	CASSSLGQSPEAFF	TGTGCCAGCAGTTCCCTTGGACAGTCCCCTGAAGCTTTCTTT
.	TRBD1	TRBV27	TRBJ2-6	CASSLLTGLGANVLTF	TGTGCCAGCAGTCTCTTGACAGGGTTGGGGGCCAACGTCCTGACTTTC
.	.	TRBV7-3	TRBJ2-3	CASSLNPKGTQYF	TGTGCCAGCAGCTTAAATCCAAAGGGGACGCAGTATTTT
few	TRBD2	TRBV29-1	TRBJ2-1	CSVDFSSIAGGPWNEQFF	TGCAGCGTTGATTTTTCCTCCATAGCGGGAGGGCCTTGGAATGAGCAGTTCTTC
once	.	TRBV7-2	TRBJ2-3	CASSYTGRTDTQYF	TGTGCCAGCAGCTACACAGGTCGCACAGATACGCAGTATTTT
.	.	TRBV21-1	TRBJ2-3	CASSKGTGAHPTDTQYF	TGTGCCAGCAGCAAAGGTACGGGGGCGCACCCCACAGATACGCAGTATTTT
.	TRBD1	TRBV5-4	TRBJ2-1	CASKDRDGIAYNEQFF	TGTGCCAGCAAAGACAGGGACGGCATCGCCTACAATGAGCAGTTCTTC